This TCR beta chain was captured in a study of early T cells in non-severe SARS-CoV-2 infection. Study-wide background: With bulk RNA from unsorted whole blood as input, sequencing yielded unpaired chains.

Individual cDNA molecules were tagged with unique molecular identifiers, the study reported. TCRdb redid the calling of the 5' RACE reads with MiXCR, one entry per CDR3 protein. This sample has more than 55,000 distinct CDR3 sequences; more than 3.5% occur once, and the top ten carry under 4%. This receptor was obtained from an adult who was a healthcare worker with PCR-confirmed SARS-CoV-2 infection or an uninfected control (not recorded which). The donor label of this sample is uncertain. The material was whole blood, obtained at baseline.

DNA for the CDR3: TGTGCCAGCAGCGTCTTACAGGGGAGAGAGACAGATACGCAGTATTTT. It yields the protein CASSVLQGRETDTQYF. The rearrangement links TRBV9 to TRBJ2-3; 7 bases are shared with TRBD1. CDR1 SGDLS and CDR2 YYNGEE come from the germline V gene. V was clipped by 2 bases and J by 3 bases; unmatched bases: 9. The CDR3 contains 16 residues.